A selection of T cell receptor beta chains follows, all from one sample in a study of shared clonotypes between healthy human individuals. Data came from immunoSEQ multiplex PCR; TCRdb stores just in-frame clones and leaves some out. The sample consists of 2 million or so clones, 85% to 95% of them appearing once. The sequenced sample consisted of naive CD4+ T cells sorted from blood. The source is a man aged 18 to 30 in good health. Both conserved end residues are part of each CDR3. A D gene is named only where the DNA matches it firmly. Only part of the rows carry a size: once, few, many, or a class if the clone is expanded.

clone size: -
D gene: -
V gene: TRBV6-5
J gene: TRBJ2-7
CDR3 DNA: TGTGCCAGCAGTTACTCGGGTAGGGTATCCTACGAGCAGTACTTC
CDR3 protein: CASSYSGRVSYEQYF

clone size: -
D gene: -
V gene: TRBV7-2
J gene: TRBJ1-2
CDR3 DNA: TGTGCCAGCAGCTTAGCGAGGGCTCTCCTTGTTGGCTATGGCTACACCTTC
CDR3 protein: CASSLARALLVGYGYTF

clone size: -
D gene: -
V gene: TRBV30
J gene: TRBJ1-3
CDR3 DNA: TGTGCCTGGAGTGCCAATTTAGGAAACACCATATATTTT
CDR3 protein: CAWSANLGNTIYF

clone size: once
D gene: TRBD1
V gene: TRBV10-3
J gene: TRBJ1-2
CDR3 DNA: TGTGCCATCAGTGACTCACCGGGACAGACAATCTACACCTTC
CDR3 protein: CAISDSPGQTIYTF

clone size: -
D gene: -
V gene: TRBV5-1
J gene: TRBJ1-6
CDR3 DNA: TGCGCCAGCAGCTTTGGAGACAGCCCCTATAATTCACCCCTCCACTTT
CDR3 protein: CASSFGDSPYNSPLHF

clone size: once
D gene: -
V gene: TRBV5-1
J gene: TRBJ1-1
CDR3 DNA: TGCGCCAGCAGCTTTAGCAGTTTGAACACTGAAGCTTTCTTT
CDR3 protein: CASSFSSLNTEAFF

clone size: -
D gene: TRBD2
V gene: TRBV19
J gene: TRBJ2-3
CDR3 DNA: TGTGCCAGTAGTAGCAGGACTAGCGGGGGGACAGATACGCAGTATTTT
CDR3 protein: CASSSRTSGGTDTQYF

clone size: -
D gene: TRBD1
V gene: TRBV30
J gene: TRBJ2-7
CDR3 DNA: TGTGCCTGGAGTTGGGACAGGGCTGGCGAGCAGTACTTC
CDR3 protein: CAWSWDRAGEQYF

clone size: -
D gene: -
V gene: TRBV2
J gene: TRBJ2-1
CDR3 DNA: TGTGCCACCGTAGGTCTAGCGCAGGCCAATGAGCAGTTCTTC
CDR3 protein: CATVGLAQANEQFF

clone size: -
D gene: -
V gene: TRBV6-1
J gene: TRBJ1-2
CDR3 DNA: TGTGCCAGCAGTGAACCGGGACACCTACGCTACACCTTC
CDR3 protein: CASSEPGHLRYTF

clone size: -
D gene: TRBD1
V gene: TRBV7-2
J gene: TRBJ1-3
CDR3 DNA: TGTGCCAGCAGCGCGGACAGGGTTTTAGGAGGAAACACCATATATTTT
CDR3 protein: CASSADRVLGGNTIYF

clone size: -
D gene: -
V gene: TRBV19
J gene: TRBJ1-1
CDR3 DNA: TGTGCCAGTAGAGCGACAGGTTCGAACACTGAAGCTTTCTTT
CDR3 protein: CASRATGSNTEAFF

clone size: once
D gene: -
V gene: TRBV30
J gene: TRBJ1-2
CDR3 DNA: TGTGCCTGGAGTGTAACGAGGAACTATGGCTACACCTTC
CDR3 protein: CAWSVTRNYGYTF

clone size: -
D gene: -
V gene: TRBV6-1
J gene: TRBJ1-2
CDR3 DNA: TGTGCCAGCAGTGAAGCAGAGAGGGTCTATGGCTACACCTTC
CDR3 protein: CASSEAERVYGYTF

clone size: -
D gene: -
V gene: TRBV30
J gene: TRBJ1-3
CDR3 DNA: TGTGCCTGGAGTGTAAGAATGGGACAATATTTT
CDR3 protein: CAWSVRMGQYF

clone size: -
D gene: TRBD1
V gene: TRBV5-1
J gene: TRBJ2-7
CDR3 DNA: TGCGCCAGCAGCCCGGGACAGGCTTCCTACGAGCAGTACTTC
CDR3 protein: CASSPGQASYEQYF

clone size: -
D gene: -
V gene: TRBV27
J gene: TRBJ2-2
CDR3 DNA: TGTGCCAGCAGTTCCTACAGCACCGGGGAGCTGTTTTTT
CDR3 protein: CASSSYSTGELFF

clone size: -
D gene: -
V gene: TRBV15
J gene: TRBJ1-1
CDR3 DNA: TGTGCCACCATTCCTGAGCCGGGGGGCAAGGGCACTGAAGCTTTCTTT
CDR3 protein: CATIPEPGGKGTEAFF

clone size: -
D gene: -
V gene: TRBV4-3
J gene: TRBJ1-2
CDR3 DNA: TGCGCCAGCAGCCAGTTGGGCACACTTAACTATGGCTACACCTTC
CDR3 protein: CASSQLGTLNYGYTF

clone size: once
D gene: -
V gene: TRBV27
J gene: TRBJ2-3
CDR3 DNA: TGTGCCACGCGACCTCTCCCGAGGACAGATACGCAGTATTTT
CDR3 protein: CATRPLPRTDTQYF

clone size: -
D gene: -
V gene: TRBV6-6
J gene: TRBJ2-1
CDR3 DNA: TGTGCCAGCAGTTACGAGGATCCTTGGGATGAGCAGTTCTTC
CDR3 protein: CASSYEDPWDEQFF

clone size: -
D gene: -
V gene: TRBV7-2
J gene: TRBJ2-1
CDR3 DNA: TGTGCCAGCAGCTTAGACTACGGAGCGTACAATGAGCAGTTCTTC
CDR3 protein: CASSLDYGAYNEQFF

clone size: once
D gene: TRBD1
V gene: TRBV7-2
J gene: TRBJ1-2
CDR3 DNA: TGTGCCAGCAGCTACTCCGGGACAGGGTTTTTGTATGGCTACACCTTC
CDR3 protein: CASSYSGTGFLYGYTF

clone size: once
D gene: -
V gene: TRBV5-6
J gene: TRBJ2-3
CDR3 DNA: TGTGCCAGCAGCTTATACAGGGCTGAAACAGATGCGCAGTATTTT
CDR3 protein: CASSLYRAETDAQYF

clone size: -
D gene: -
V gene: TRBV5-8
J gene: TRBJ1-2
CDR3 DNA: TGTGCCAGCAGGACAGGCAGCCTCTATGGCTACACCTTC
CDR3 protein: CASRTGSLYGYTF

clone size: -
D gene: -
V gene: TRBV29-1
J gene: TRBJ1-1
CDR3 DNA: TGCAGCGTTGAACCGCAGGCGAACACTGAAGCTTTCTTT
CDR3 protein: CSVEPQANTEAFF

clone size: -
D gene: TRBD1
V gene: TRBV12-5
J gene: TRBJ1-2
CDR3 DNA: TGTGCTAGTGGTTTGACAGGGGGAGCTAACTATGGCTACACCTTC
CDR3 protein: CASGLTGGANYGYTF

clone size: -
D gene: -
V gene: TRBV7-2
J gene: TRBJ2-1
CDR3 DNA: TGTGCCAGCAGCTTAGCGGCGAGTGCCTCCTACAATGAGCAGTTCTTC
CDR3 protein: CASSLAASASYNEQFF

clone size: -
D gene: -
V gene: TRBV18
J gene: TRBJ2-1
CDR3 DNA: TGTGCCAGCTCACCCCAAAGGACAGTCTCCTACAATGAGCAGTTCTTC
CDR3 protein: CASSPQRTVSYNEQFF

clone size: -
D gene: -
V gene: TRBV7-2
J gene: TRBJ2-4
CDR3 DNA: TGTGCCAGCAGCCAAAGGGCAGGTCTTGTCAAAAACATTCAGTACTTC
CDR3 protein: CASSQRAGLVKNIQYF

clone size: -
D gene: TRBD1
V gene: TRBV13
J gene: TRBJ2-7
CDR3 DNA: TGTGCCAGCAGCTCTTACAGGGGCTCCTACGAGCAGTACTTC
CDR3 protein: CASSSYRGSYEQYF

clone size: -
D gene: TRBD1
V gene: TRBV5-4
J gene: TRBJ1-4
CDR3 DNA: TGTGCCAGCAGCCCAAGGGGACAGGGGGTGAAGAATGAAAAACTGTTTTTT
CDR3 protein: CASSPRGQGVKNEKLFF

clone size: -
D gene: -
V gene: TRBV7-6
J gene: TRBJ2-7
CDR3 DNA: TGTGCCAGCAGCCCAGTGCAGGGTAGCCAGGCGTACGAGCAGTACTTC
CDR3 protein: CASSPVQGSQAYEQYF

clone size: -
D gene: TRBD1
V gene: TRBV2
J gene: TRBJ2-1
CDR3 DNA: TGTGCCAGTTCACGTTCCGGGACAGGGGGCTTCGATGAGCAGTTCTTC
CDR3 protein: CASSRSGTGGFDEQFF

clone size: -
D gene: -
V gene: TRBV19
J gene: TRBJ2-2
CDR3 DNA: TGTGCCAGTCGGCTCACAGGGTCCGGGGAGCTGTTTTTT
CDR3 protein: CASRLTGSGELFF

clone size: -
D gene: -
V gene: TRBV15
J gene: TRBJ1-2
CDR3 DNA: TGTGCCACCAGCAGGGGTCCCGGGGATGGCTACACCTTC
CDR3 protein: CATSRGPGDGYTF

clone size: -
D gene: -
V gene: TRBV5-4
J gene: TRBJ1-1
CDR3 DNA: TGTGCCGGTTCCGTCGGGGGAAGGGGGTTGAACACTGAAGCTTTCTTT
CDR3 protein: CAGSVGGRGLNTEAFF

clone size: -
D gene: TRBD2
V gene: TRBV4-3
J gene: TRBJ2-7
CDR3 DNA: TGCGCCAGCAGCCAAGATAGGTCGCTAGCGGGAGGCCCTTACTACGAGCAGTACTTC
CDR3 protein: CASSQDRSLAGGPYYEQYF

clone size: -
D gene: -
V gene: TRBV6-1
J gene: TRBJ2-7
CDR3 DNA: TGTGCCAGCAGTGAATTCGGCAGGGTAAGAGTCGAGCAGTACTTC
CDR3 protein: CASSEFGRVRVEQYF

clone size: -
D gene: -
V gene: TRBV7-9
J gene: TRBJ1-2
CDR3 DNA: TGTGCCAGCAGCTTAGCGCTACAGGGACGAGGCTACACCTTC
CDR3 protein: CASSLALQGRGYTF

clone size: once
D gene: -
V gene: TRBV28
J gene: TRBJ2-1
CDR3 DNA: TGTGCCAGCAGGGGACCCCATGAGCAGTTCTTC
CDR3 protein: CASRGPHEQFF

clone size: -
D gene: TRBD1
V gene: TRBV25-1
J gene: TRBJ1-1
CDR3 DNA: TGTGCCAGCAGTGAATCGGGACAGGGGGCGAATCATGCTTTCTTT
CDR3 protein: CASSESGQGANHAFF